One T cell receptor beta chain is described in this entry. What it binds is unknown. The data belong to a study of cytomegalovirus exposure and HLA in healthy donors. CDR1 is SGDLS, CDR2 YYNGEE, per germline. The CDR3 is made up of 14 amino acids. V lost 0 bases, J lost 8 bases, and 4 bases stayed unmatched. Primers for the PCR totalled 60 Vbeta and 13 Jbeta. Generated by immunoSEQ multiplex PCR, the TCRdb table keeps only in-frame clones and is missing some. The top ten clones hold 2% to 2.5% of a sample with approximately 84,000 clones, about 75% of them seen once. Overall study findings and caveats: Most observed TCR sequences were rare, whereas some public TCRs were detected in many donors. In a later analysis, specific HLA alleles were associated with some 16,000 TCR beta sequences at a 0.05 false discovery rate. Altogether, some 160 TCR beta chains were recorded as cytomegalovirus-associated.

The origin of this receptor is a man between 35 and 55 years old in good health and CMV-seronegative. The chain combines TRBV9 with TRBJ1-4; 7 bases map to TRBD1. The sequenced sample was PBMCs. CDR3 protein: CASSVGQGREKLFF. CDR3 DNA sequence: TGTGCCAGCAGCGTAGGACAGGGAAGAGAAAAACTGTTTTTT.